The source of this T cell receptor beta chain is a study of early T cells in non-severe SARS-CoV-2 infection. Study information: The chains were unpaired, and the sequenced material was bulk RNA from unsorted whole blood.

The V and J ends lost 10 bases and 0 bases respectively, with 9 bases between them. Germline V CDR1 and CDR2: MNHEY, SVGEGT. This CDR3 spans 13 amino acids. TCRdb passed the 5' RACE reads through MiXCR, listing each CDR3 protein once. The sample lists approximately 77,000 distinct CDR3 sequences, 9% to 15% occurring once. V gene TRBV6-2 or TRBV6-3 combines with J gene TRBJ1-4, with unresolved D. The material sequenced was whole blood, taken at baseline. The TCR originated in an adult who was a healthcare worker with PCR-confirmed SARS-CoV-2 infection or an uninfected control (not recorded which). The donor label of this sample is uncertain. In DNA form, the CDR3 reads TGTGCCACCACCCGCCCAACTAATGAAAAACTGTTTTTT. Translation gives CATTRPTNEKLFF.